This T cell receptor (beta chain) was retrieved from a study of T cells in Graves' hyperthyroidism and ophthalmopathy. For the study at large: Specimen type is peripheral blood, collected at initial diagnosis prior to any treatment.

Many counts were recorded for this clonotype. Using RNA transcripts as the source, TCR beta CDR3 regions were amplified. RT-PCR in the first round (using the HTBI primer set) targeted the TCR CDR3. TCRdb reprocessed the multiplex PCR reads via MiXCR and lists one record per CDR3 protein. The table records approximately 400,000 distinct CDR3 sequences, about 14% of them present only once. The CDR3 is made up of 10 amino acids. Germline V gene lookup returns CDR1 SNHLY and CDR2 FYNNEI. With 5 bases removed from V and 5 bases from J, the gap between germline ends came to 3 bases. Pregnant or lactating patients were excluded, as were those with uncontrolled infection or other autoimmune disease.

The genes are TRBV2 and TRBJ2-5; no definite D call. The source material was blood. This receptor was obtained from an older woman with Graves' hyperthyroidism. The CDR3 reads CASSWETQYF. The CDR3 DNA follows: TGTGCCAGCAGTTGGGAGACCCAGTACTTC.